Listed here are 6 T cell receptor beta chains from one sample, sequenced in a study of CD8+ T cells in alopecia areata. Reverse transcribed after extraction, RNA yielded cDNA as the sequencing template. Generated by immunoSEQ multiplex PCR, the TCRdb table keeps only in-frame clones and is missing some. Of approximately 34,000 clones in the sample, approximately 52% were seen once. The sequenced sample was NKG2D-high CD8+ T cells sorted from blood. The receptors derive from a human donor with alopecia areata.

V gene TRBV5-1 combines with J gene TRBJ1-1, with 12 positions matching TRBD1. CDR3 length: 16 residues. Losses at the gene ends were 0 bases for V and 7 bases for J; bases not matched to a gene: 7. Per the germline V gene, CDR1 is SGHRS and CDR2 is YFSETQ. The CDR3 coding sequence is TGCGCCAGCAGCTTGGCCGGGACAGGGGGCGCCGATGAAGCTTTCTTT. Its translation is CASSLAGTGGADEAFF.

The chain couples TRBV7-2 to TRBJ1-5, with a weak D call TRBD1 (6 bases). V was clipped by 2 bases and J by 0 bases, with 11 bases between them. The CDR3 spans 16 residues. Per the germline V gene, CDR1 is SGHTA and CDR2 is FQGNSA. The DNA of the CDR3 is TGTGCCAGCAGCTTAATAACAGGGAATAGCAATCAGCCCCAGCATTTT. Translated, it gives CASSLITGNSNQPQHF.

This chain links TRBV2 with TRBJ1-4; maybe TRBD1 (6 bases). Germline V gives CDR1 SNHLY, CDR2 FYNNEI. This CDR3 region has 15 residues. V gave up 3 bases and J gave up 3 bases, with 11 bases separating them. The CDR3 nucleotides are TGTGCCAGCAGTGATAGGGACAACTCTAATGAAAAACTGTTTTTT. Translated, it gives CASSDRDNSNEKLFF.

In its sample, this clone was seen a few times. J is TRBJ2-5 and V is TRBV29-1; 8 bases map to TRBD1. In germline, CDR1 is SQVTM, CDR2 ANQGSEA. This CDR3 comprises 15 residues. Trimming cost V 3 bases and J 2 bases; bases outside gene matches: 8. This CDR3 reads CSVEPRGRGQETQYF. CDR3 nucleotide sequence: TGCAGCGTTGAGCCCAGGGGGCGCGGGCAAGAGACCCAGTACTTC.

V is TRBV28 and J is TRBJ2-7; D perhaps matches TRBD1 (6 bases). This CDR3 is 14 amino acids long. Trimming left V 4 bases short and J 4 bases short, with 14 bases between. Germline V lookup: CDR1 MDHEN, CDR2 SYDVKM. This CDR3 reads CASSYTGPPYEQYF. DNA for the CDR3: TGTGCCAGCAGTTATACAGGGCCCCCATACGAGCAGTACTTC.

The V gene is TRBV27, the J gene TRBJ2-7; D possibly corresponds to TRBD2 (5 bases). V lost 5 bases and J lost 1, with 9 bases in between. This CDR3 comprises 13 residues. CDR1 and CDR2 from the germline V gene are MNHEY and SMNVEV (reference sequence). CDR3 sequence: CASSREGSYEQYF. In nucleotides, the CDR3 is TGTGCCAGCAGTCGGGAAGGGTCCTACGAGCAGTACTTC.